One and the same sample provided the 21 T cell receptor beta chains below, sequenced in a study of blood T cell repertoires in COVID-19. The table came from immunoSEQ multiplex PCR; TCRdb's copy has only in-frame clones and leaves some out. In the table there are some 260,000 clones, roughly 90% of which are singletons. The specimen sequenced was peripheral blood. Receptor source: a woman aged 25 to 39 with acute or convalescent COVID-19.

The rearrangement joins TRBV7-9 to TRBJ2-1, with D maybe TRBD1 (7 bases). This CDR3 has 16 residues. The V gene's germline CDR1 is SEHNR and CDR2 FQNEAQ (reference sequence). Trimming stripped 0 bases from V and 8 bases from J, with 17 bases between. Here the CDR3 reads CASSLAWKAGGYEQFF. The DNA of the CDR3 is TGTGCCAGCAGCTTAGCGTGGAAAGCAGGGGGGTATGAGCAGTTCTTC.

This rearrangement joins TRBV27 to TRBJ1-1; no clear D. Trimming removed 3 bases from V and 2 bases from J, with 16 bases in between. Germline V gives CDR1 MNHEY, CDR2 SMNVEV (reference sequence). This CDR3 spans 16 amino acids. In DNA form, the CDR3 reads TGTGCCAGCAGTTTGATAGCTTTCGGGAGAAACACTGAAGCTTTCTTT. This codes for CASSLIAFGRNTEAFF.

V is TRBV7-2 and J is TRBJ2-2, with D unclear. Germline V gives CDR1 SGHTA, CDR2 FQGNSA. This CDR3 region has 15 residues. V gave up 5 bases and J gave up 0 bases, with 10 bases separating them. The CDR3 protein is CASSGRLTNTGELFF. For the CDR3, the DNA is TGTGCCAGCAGCGGAAGACTGACGAACACCGGGGAGCTGTTTTTT.

V gene TRBV15 combines with J gene TRBJ2-5; D remains unclear. Looked up from germline, CDR1 is LNHNV and CDR2 is YYDKDF (reference sequence). This CDR3 is built from 15 residues. Trimming shortened V by 1 base and J by 1 base, and 10 bases separated the two germline ends. The CDR3 is CATSRGASTQETQYF. DNA for the CDR3: TGTGCCACCAGCAGAGGGGCTTCCACCCAAGAGACCCAGTACTTC.

This chain joins TRBV19 and TRBJ2-2, with 10 bases fitting TRBD2. J was trimmed by 5 bases and V by 0 bases; bases with no gene match: 6. Germline V gene sequence: CDR1 LNHDA, CDR2 SQIVND (reference sequence). This CDR3 contains 17 residues. CDR3 DNA sequence: TGTGCCAGTAGTATAGACGGGGGACTAGCGACAACCGGGGAGCTGTTTTTT. Its protein product is CASSIDGGLATTGELFF.

This chain uses TRBV6-2 or TRBV6-3 with TRBJ2-2; weak D call: TRBD1 (6 bases). This CDR3 is 16 amino acids long. Trimming cost V 3 bases and J 7 bases, with 18 bases left between them. Germline V gives CDR1 MNHEY, CDR2 SVGEGT. CDR3 DNA: TGTGCCAGCAGTTATGGGGGCCCCGGTCTGGACGGGGAGCTGTTTTTT. Its protein product is CASSYGGPGLDGELFF.

The chain combines TRBV9 with TRBJ1-1; 7 nucleotides align to TRBD1. V was clipped by 2 bases and J by 0 bases; unmatched bases: 4. There are 15 residues in the CDR3. CDR1 is SGDLS and CDR2 is YYNGEE in the germline V gene. CDR3 region: CASSVRGELNTEAFF. CDR3 DNA sequence: TGTGCCAGCAGCGTCAGGGGGGAGCTGAACACTGAAGCTTTCTTT.

The chain employs TRBV6-5 and TRBJ2-5; 7 bases line up with TRBD1. Trimming at V came to 6 bases and at J to 4 bases, leaving 8 bases not matched to a gene. Germline V gives CDR1 MNHEY, CDR2 SVGAGI. The CDR3 covers 14 residues. In DNA form, the CDR3 reads TGTGCCAGCAGCGACAGGGCCCCCCGAGAGACCCAGTACTTC. It yields the protein CASSDRAPRETQYF.

This clone was found once. V and J are TRBV10-3 and TRBJ2-5, with TRBD2 matching 10 bases. V lost 2 bases and J lost 5; bases outside the gene matches: 8. The germline CDR1 and CDR2 sequences are ENHRY and SYGVKD. CDR3 length equals 16 residues. The CDR3 here is CAISEAKLAGAETQYF. The DNA of the CDR3 is TGTGCCATCAGTGAGGCAAAGCTAGCGGGAGCTGAGACCCAGTACTTC.

This rearrangement joins TRBV19 to TRBJ2-1; weak D call: TRBD2 (6 bases). V was shortened by 5 bases and J by 0 bases, with 17 bases between the two germline ends. The CDR3 is 17 amino acids. CDR1 is LNHDA, CDR2 SQIVND, per germline (reference sequence). CDR3 sequence reads: CASSSLSTRGSYNEQFF. As DNA, the CDR3 is TGTGCCAGTAGTTCCCTCTCGACTAGAGGCTCCTACAATGAGCAGTTCTTC.

This chain uses TRBV6-6 with TRBJ1-1; no reliable D call. Germline assignment: CDR1 MNHNY and CDR2 SVGAGI (reference sequence). Trimming left V 0 bases short and J 0 bases short, with 8 bases between. The CDR3 totals 15 residues. The CDR3 DNA reads TGTGCCAGCAGTTACTCACTATCACTGAACACTGAAGCTTTCTTT. Residues: CASSYSLSLNTEAFF.

Here the CDR3 DNA reads TGTGCCAGCAGCGAGACTAGCGGGAGGGTCAATGAGCAGTTCTTC. Translating gives CASSETSGRVNEQFF. The gene calls are TRBV9 and TRBJ2-1; TRBD2 matches 14 bases. After removal of 3 bases from V and 6 bases from J, the junction contained 2 bases not matched to a gene. This CDR3 is built from 15 residues. Looked up from germline, CDR1 is SGDLS and CDR2 is YYNGEE.

The chain couples TRBV19 to TRBJ2-5, with 7 nucleotides matching TRBD1. In germline, CDR1 is LNHDA, CDR2 SQIVND (reference sequence). The CDR3 extends over 15 amino acids. The V segment lost 0 bases and the J segment 4 bases; nucleotides outside the gene matches: 5. CDR3 region: CASSIEGPGGETQYF. DNA of the CDR3: TGTGCCAGTAGTATAGAGGGGCCAGGGGGAGAGACCCAGTACTTC.

CDR3 in DNA: TGTGCCAGCAGCGTCGTGTCAGGGAACTATGGCTACACCTTC. Protein sequence: CASSVVSGNYGYTF. The V and J genes are TRBV9 and TRBJ1-2; possibly TRBD1 for D (5 bases). Trimming took 2 bases from V and 2 from J, leaving 10 bases between them. The CDR3 has 14 amino acids. In germline, CDR1 is SGDLS, CDR2 YYNGEE.

V is TRBV18 and J is TRBJ2-2; D uncertain. Trimming took off 3 bases at V and 2 bases at J, with 7 bases between the two ends. This CDR3 has 14 amino acids. Germline V gives CDR1 KGHSH, CDR2 LQKENI. For the CDR3, the DNA is TGTGCCAGCTCACCGGCCAGTAACACCGGGGAGCTGTTTTTT. Amino acids: CASSPASNTGELFF.

The chain recombines TRBV10-3 with TRBJ2-1; D gene uncertain. The CDR3 totals 15 residues. Germline V gene data show CDR1 as ENHRY and CDR2 as SYGVKD. V was clipped by 3 bases and J by 5 bases, with 14 bases between them. CDR3 bases: TGTGCCATCAGTGAAAGTGGAGTCCTCGACAATGAGCAGTTCTTC. Translated, it gives CAISESGVLDNEQFF.

This clone was seen only once. V gene TRBV18 combines with J gene TRBJ2-1; perhaps TRBD2 as D (6 bases). Germline values: CDR1 KGHSH, CDR2 LQKENI. Trimming left V 0 bases short and J 5 bases short, with 17 bases between. The CDR3 covers 17 residues. This CDR3 is CASSPPTRDRAHNEQFF. The CDR3 DNA reads TGTGCCAGCTCACCACCGACTAGGGACCGGGCCCACAATGAGCAGTTCTTC.

J is TRBJ2-5 and V is TRBV4-3; 9 positions agree with TRBD2. Germline V lookup: CDR1 LGHNA, CDR2 YSLEER. The CDR3 is 15 residues long. Trimming cost V 0 bases and J 4 bases; bases outside gene matches: 3. The CDR3 DNA sequence: TGCGCCAGCAGCCAAGATAGCGGGAGAAGAGAGACCCAGTACTTC. Protein: CASSQDSGRRETQYF.

The rearrangement joins TRBV19 to TRBJ2-5; D remains ambiguous. The CDR3 is 13 amino acids. Trimming shortened V by 3 bases and J by 4 bases, and 9 bases separated the two germline ends. The germline V gene has CDR1 LNHDA and CDR2 SQIVND (reference sequence). The CDR3 DNA reads TGTGCCAGTAGTATGGTGGAGAGAGAGACCCAGTACTTC. The encoded protein is CASSMVERETQYF.

The gene calls are TRBV2 and TRBJ1-1; D ambiguous. Looked up from germline, CDR1 is SNHLY and CDR2 is FYNNEI. The CDR3 contains 10 residues. V was clipped by 10 bases and J by 2 bases, with 5 bases between them. The CDR3 protein is CAIFNTEAFF. Here the CDR3 DNA reads TGTGCCATCTTCAACACTGAAGCTTTCTTT.

The V call is TRBV10-3, the J call TRBJ2-3; TRBD2 matches 13 bases. The ends lost 0 bases at V and 6 bases at J; junction bases unmatched: 9. The CDR3 runs 18 residues. The germline V gene encodes CDR1 ENHRY and CDR2 SYGVKD. CDR3 DNA: TGTGCCATCAGTGAGTCGAGTTTCGGACTAGCGGGAGCGGATACGCAGTATTTT. Protein product: CAISESSFGLAGADTQYF.